This record concerns one T cell receptor beta chain sequence. The sample holds a few counts of this clonotype. The antigen it binds to is not known. No base quality values were provided; no much bigger clone lies one nucleotide off. Libraries were made using PCR. Sequencing used an Illumina HiSeq 2500. TCR libraries were prepared with molecular barcoding, using unique molecular identifiers to normalize TCRbeta repertoire quantification. TCRdb itself trimmed the public reads at Q25 with fastp, ran MiXCR and retained productive beta chains. Here each entry gathers all rows of one CDR3 protein and keeps the most common genes and DNA. Across this sample there are approximately 800,000 distinct CDR3 sequences, with less than 20% seen only once. Roughly 5% of the sample is held by the ten biggest clonotypes. The sample is drawn from a study of T-cell reconstitution after alpha-beta-depleted transplantation in children (dated by TCRdb to 2015 to 2016). Turning to the overall study: T-cell immune reconstitution after TCRalphabeta/CD19-depleted allogeneic hematopoietic cell transplantation in children was quantitatively tracked in the study by means of TCR repertoire profiling.

The germline V gene specifies SGDLS as CDR1 and YYNGEE as CDR2. The germline V end is reduced by 0 bases and the J end by 7 bases; junction bases left unmatched: 16. Its CDR3 holds 19 amino acids, cysteine through phenylalanine. Here the CDR3 DNA is all that survives: 57 bases in frame from base 1. According to the study, the label for this sample's treatment or condition signals: allogeneic hematopoietic cell transplantation with graft depleted of TCRalphabeta T cells and CD19 B cells. The transplant recipients were children given TCRalphabeta/CD19-depleted allogeneic hematopoietic cell grafts. What the research found in general, with its limitations: In some patients, high TCRbeta diversity at day 60 was attributed to recipient T cells and intrathymic progenitors that had survived conditioning. Hyperexpanded clone frequencies declined over subsequent months; after one year, T-cell counts and TCRbeta diversity were mostly attributed to newly produced T cells. Apparently early alphabetaT-cell count recovery about two months after transplant reportedly relied on only several hundred rapidly expanded clones derived from non-depleted graft cells.

The sequenced sample was PBMCs, mostly from graft donor cells, obtained 360 days after TCRalphabeta/CD19-depleted stem cell transplant. This TCR derives from a male patient between 5 and 17 years old who had a stem cell transplant for acute lymphoblastic leukemia, so the T cells may come from the graft donor. The chain employs TRBV9 and TRBJ2-4, with TRBD2 identical over 10 junction bases. The DNA reads as follows: TGTGCCAGCAGCGTAGGTCTTGATCGAAGCGGGAGGGGGTGGAACATTCAGTACTTC. It encodes CASSVGLDRSGRGWNIQYF.